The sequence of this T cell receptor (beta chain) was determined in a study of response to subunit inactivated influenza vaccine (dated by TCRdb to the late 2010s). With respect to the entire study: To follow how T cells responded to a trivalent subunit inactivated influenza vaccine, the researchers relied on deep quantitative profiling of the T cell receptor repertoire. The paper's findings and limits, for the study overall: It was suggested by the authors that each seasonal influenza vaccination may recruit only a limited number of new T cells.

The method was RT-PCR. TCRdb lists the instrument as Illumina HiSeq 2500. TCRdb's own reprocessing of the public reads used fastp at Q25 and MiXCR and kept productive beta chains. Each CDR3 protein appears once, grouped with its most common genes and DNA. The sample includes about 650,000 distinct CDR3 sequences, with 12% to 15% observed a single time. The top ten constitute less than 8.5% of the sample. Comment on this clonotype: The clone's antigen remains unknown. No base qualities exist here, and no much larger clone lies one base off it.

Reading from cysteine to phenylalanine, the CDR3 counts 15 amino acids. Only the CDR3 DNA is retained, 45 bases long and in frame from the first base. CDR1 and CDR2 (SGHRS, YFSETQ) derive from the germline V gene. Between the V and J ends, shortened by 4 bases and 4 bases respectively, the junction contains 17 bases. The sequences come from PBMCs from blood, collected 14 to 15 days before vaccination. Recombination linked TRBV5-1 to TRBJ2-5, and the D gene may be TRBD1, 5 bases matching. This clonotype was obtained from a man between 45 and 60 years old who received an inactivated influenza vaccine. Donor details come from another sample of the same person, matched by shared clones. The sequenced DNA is TGCGCCAGCAGCGGTACGCAGGGTTACGGAGAGACCCAGTACTTC. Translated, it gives CASSGTQGYGETQYF.